In this sample, the clone carrying this TCR beta chain turned up many times. As yet, its antigen is unknown. This sample stems from a study of neurological immune-mediated disorders. Study-wide findings and caveats: While HTLV-1-associated myelopathy showed the greatest TCR clonal expansion, multiple sclerosis showed the least, falling below healthy controls.

With 1 base clipped from V and 2 bases from J, the junction kept 2 bases outside the gene matches. CDR1 is DFQATT and CDR2 is SNEGSKA in the germline V gene (reference sequence). CDR3 length: 14 amino acids. The cDNA was synthesized by means of template-switch 5'RACE, which was carried out with 10-nucleotide random UMIs. Over 200 million TCR-beta sequences (from 15-18 subjects) were yielded by each sequencing run. From the 5' RACE reads, TCRdb called clonotypes with MiXCR, one entry per CDR3 protein. The data show about 53,000 distinct CDR3 sequences, around 3.6% seen once. Sequenced sample: PBMCs. This chain uses TRBV20-1 with TRBJ2-7; 10 positions match TRBD2. The sequence came from a woman in her twenties or thirties with multiple sclerosis. In nucleotides, the CDR3 is TGCAGTGCTAGAGTCCTAGCGGGGGCCTACGAGCAGTACTTC. Protein: CSARVLAGAYEQYF.